The 27 T cell receptor beta chains listed next were all sequenced from one sample in a study of T cells in Graves' hyperthyroidism and ophthalmopathy. TCR beta CDR3 region amplification was performed from RNA transcripts. HTBI primers were employed in a first-round RT-PCR of the TCR CDR3. TCRdb redid the calling of the multiplex PCR reads with MiXCR, one entry per CDR3 protein. The sample has about 270,000 distinct CDR3 sequences, roughly 22% seen once; the top ten hold over 55%. Material: blood. Receptors were obtained from a man aged 25-45 years with Graves' ophthalmopathy.

The chain uses TRBV2 and TRBJ1-6; maybe TRBD1 (6 bases). This CDR3 region has 14 residues. V was cut by 7 bases and J by 10 bases, with 17 bases left in between. Germline CDR1 reads SNHLY; CDR2 reads FYNNEI. CDR3 bases: TGTGCCAGCAAGGGGGACCAGGGGCGCTCACCCCTCCACTTT. Translating gives CASKGDQGRSPLHF.

This clonotype was seen more than once but under ten times. The gene calls are TRBV20-1 and TRBJ2-2; 9 bases line up with TRBD1. This CDR3 comprises 14 residues. V was clipped by 6 bases and J by 2 bases; unmatched bases: 4. Looked up from germline, CDR1 is DFQATT and CDR2 is SNEGSKA (reference sequence). CDR3 sequence: CSARGQGNTGELFF. CDR3 DNA sequence: TGCAGTGCCAGGGGACAGGGAAACACCGGGGAGCTGTTTTTT.

This rearrangement joins TRBV19 to TRBJ1-3; D not resolved. The CDR3 covers 17 residues. Germline CDR1 is LNHDA and CDR2 is SQIVND (reference sequence). V was pared by 7 bases and J by 5 bases, with 24 bases between. CDR3: CASTSETRGRFRNTIYF. In DNA, the CDR3 is TGTGCCAGTACATCCGAGACTAGAGGGCGATTCCGAAACACCATATATTTT.

This clonotype has at least ten counts. The CDR3, as DNA: TGCGCCACAAAGACAGGGCGAAACACTGAAGCTTTCTTT. Translated: CATKTGRNTEAFF. The chain joins TRBV5-1 to TRBJ1-1; 7 bases align to TRBD1. V was clipped by 9 bases and J by 2 bases; unmatched bases: 7. Germline CDR1 and CDR2: SGHRS and YFSETQ. The CDR3 runs 13 residues.

In its sample, this clonotype was seen many times. The chain carries TRBV3-1 and TRBJ2-1; TRBD1 aligns across 7 bases. V lost 1 base and J lost 12; bases outside the gene matches: 12. Per the germline V gene, CDR1 is LGHDT and CDR2 is YNNKEL (reference sequence). This CDR3 region has 15 residues. The CDR3 DNA reads TGTGCCAGCAGCCAAGGGTGGGACAGAGTCATCGGGCAGTTCTTC. Its protein product is CASSQGWDRVIGQFF.

The chain recombines TRBV9 with TRBJ1-2; TRBD1 matches 8 bases. Trimming removed 4 bases from V and 8 bases from J; junction bases left unmatched: 7. Germline V gene lookup returns CDR1 SGDLS and CDR2 YYNGEE. This CDR3 is built from 13 residues. The CDR3 DNA is TGTGCCAGCAGCATTGGACAGGGAAGAGGCTACACCTTC. Its protein product is CASSIGQGRGYTF.

V is TRBV15 and J is TRBJ1-1; D is ambiguous. The CDR3 is made up of 14 amino acids. Germline loops: CDR1 LNHNV, CDR2 YYDKDF (reference sequence). Trimming cost V 4 bases and J 5 bases, with 14 bases left between them. This CDR3 reads CATSKESAGTEAFF. Here the CDR3 DNA reads TGTGCCACCAGCAAAGAAAGCGCGGGGACTGAAGCTTTCTTT.

This clonotype was picked up many times. The rearrangement links TRBV28 to TRBJ2-5, with D unresolved. The CDR3 sequence is 14 residues long. The germline V gene has CDR1 MDHEN and CDR2 SYDVKM. V lost 8 bases, J lost 4 bases, and 17 bases lay in between. In DNA, the CDR3 is TGTGCCAGCGGAGACCAGGATGGAGCAGAGACCCAGTACTTC. Translation: CASGDQDGAETQYF.

This clonotype has ten or more counts. The chain is built from TRBV13 and TRBJ2-3, with D possibly TRBD2 on 6 matching bases. This CDR3 comprises 17 residues. V was clipped by 5 bases and J by 2 bases, with 20 bases between them. The V gene's germline CDR1 is PRHDT and CDR2 FYEKMQ (reference sequence). CDR3 nucleotides: TGTGCCAGCAGCCCGACGGGCACCGGGGGATACACAGATACGCAGTATTTT. Protein: CASSPTGTGGYTDTQYF.

In this sample, this clonotype turned up many times. This chain links TRBV28 with TRBJ1-5; D call uncertain. In germline, CDR1 is MDHEN, CDR2 SYDVKM. Trimming removed 1 base from V and 7 bases from J, with 5 bases in between. The CDR3 loop spans 12 amino acids. CDR3 sequence (DNA): TGTGCCAGCAGTTTATCTAAACAGCCCCAGCATTTT. Amino acids: CASSLSKQPQHF.

This clonotype has only a few counts. This chain connects TRBV5-1 to TRBJ1-4; D may be TRBD1 (5 bases). CDR1 and CDR2 from the germline V gene are SGHRS and YFSETQ. CDR3 length: 15 amino acids. V was trimmed by 0 bases and J by 5 bases, leaving 11 bases between them. The chain's CDR3 is CASSLAGRLNEKLFF. CDR3 DNA sequence: TGCGCCAGCAGCTTGGCGGGACGGCTCAATGAAAAACTGTTTTTT.

This clonotype was seen repeatedly, ten times or more. The chain employs TRBV7-9 and TRBJ2-7; TRBD1 is a possible D gene (5 bases). CDR1 is SEHNR and CDR2 is FQNEAQ in the germline V gene (reference sequence). The germline V and J ends were trimmed by 4 bases and 5 bases, with 18 bases remaining between them. This CDR3 is 15 amino acids long. This CDR3 reads CASSSIQDLDDEQYF. For the CDR3, the DNA is TGTGCCAGCAGCTCCATACAGGACCTAGATGACGAGCAGTACTTC.

This clonotype turned up a few times. CDR3 in amino acids: CASSRGFQETQYF. CDR3 DNA sequence: TGCGCCAGCAGTCGGGGGTTCCAAGAGACCCAGTACTTC. The gene calls are TRBV10-1 and TRBJ2-5; D might be TRBD2 (6 bases). The CDR3 covers 13 residues. Deletions cut 5 bases from V and 1 base from J, with 8 bases between. Germline assignment: CDR1 WNHNN and CDR2 SYGVQD (reference sequence).

The table lists this clonotype with many counts. The chain uses TRBV11-2 and TRBJ2-1; 10 nucleotides agree with TRBD2. Losses at the gene ends were 5 bases for V and 4 bases for J; bases not matched to a gene: 5. Per germline, CDR1 SGHAT and CDR2 FQNNGV. The CDR3 loop spans 15 amino acids. The CDR3 loop is CASSTRLAGYNEQFF. CDR3 coding DNA: TGTGCCAGCAGCACACGACTAGCGGGTTACAATGAGCAGTTCTTC.

This clonotype was seen a handful of times. The J gene is TRBJ1-1, the V gene TRBV10-3; TRBD1 might be the D (5 bases). Trimming stripped 2 bases from V and 4 bases from J, with 14 bases between. The germline V gene has CDR1 ENHRY and CDR2 SYGVKD. The CDR3 runs to 15 residues. CDR3 sequence (DNA): TGTGCCATCAGTGAGATCGGGGGGGTCGCCACTGAAGCTTTCTTT. Translation gives CAISEIGGVATEAFF.

The chain recombines TRBV4-1 with TRBJ1-1, with D unresolved. V was pared by 3 bases and J by 10 bases, with 12 bases between. The V gene's germline CDR1 is MGHRA and CDR2 YSYEKL. The length of the CDR3 is 12 residues. CDR3 in amino acids: CASSHLRESAFF. CDR3 DNA sequence: TGCGCCAGCAGCCATTTGAGGGAATCAGCTTTCTTT.

Judged by abundance, this clonotype is medium-sized (0.01 to 0.1%). The chain uses TRBV12-3 or TRBV12-4 and TRBJ2-1; 13 nucleotides align to TRBD2. V gave up 5 bases and J gave up 9 bases; unmatched junction bases: 7. The CDR3 has 15 residues. In DNA, the CDR3 is TGTGCCAGCAGTACTAGCGGGAGGGCCTCTGGTGAGCAGTTCTTC. This encodes CASSTSGRASGEQFF.

This clonotype occurred many times. The rearrangement uses TRBV20-1 and TRBJ2-3; 13 nucleotides line up with TRBD2. The CDR3 has 15 amino acids. V dropped 6 bases and J dropped 5; count of bases not matched to a gene: 8. Germline CDR1 and CDR2: DFQATT and SNEGSKA (reference sequence). The CDR3, as DNA: TGCAGTGCAAGGACTAGCGGGAGTGGAGGAGATACGCAGTATTTT. Translating it yields CSARTSGSGGDTQYF.

This clonotype was counted ten times or more. The chain is built from TRBV5-1 and TRBJ1-1; unclear D gene. The V gene lost 0 bases and the J gene lost 11 bases, with 11 bases spanning the gap. Germline V gene sequence: CDR1 SGHRS, CDR2 YFSETQ. The length of the CDR3 is 12 residues. CDR3 nucleotide sequence: TGCGCCAGCAGCTTGGATCAGGCGAGGGCTTTCTTT. The encoded protein is CASSLDQARAFF. Using reference TRBV5-1 and TRBJ1-1 for the parts outside the CDR3, the full variable domain is KAGVTQTPRYLIKTRGQQVTLSCSPISGHRSVSWYQQTPGQGLQFLFEYFSETQRNKGNFPGRFSGRQFSNSRSEMNVSTLELGDSALYLCASSLDQARAFFGQGTRLTVV.

The CDR3 spells CASTTGGAEKLFF. The CDR3 DNA reads TGTGCCAGCACGACAGGGGGAGCTGAAAAACTGTTTTTT. This sequence joins TRBV27 and TRBJ1-4; the match to TRBD1 covers 9 bases. The junction had 4 bases not matched to a gene; V was cut back by 7 bases and J by 7 bases. This CDR3 has 13 residues. Germline V gene sequence: CDR1 MNHEY, CDR2 SMNVEV (reference sequence). Full variable domain (missing parts from reference TRBV27 and TRBJ1-4): EAQVTQNPRYLITVTGKKLTVTCSQNMNHEYMSWYRQDPGLGLRQIYYSMNVEVTDKGDVPEGYKVSRKEKRNFPLILESPSPNQTSLYFCASTTGGAEKLFFGSGTQLSVL.

This clonotype has a count of ten or more. The V gene is TRBV2, the J gene TRBJ1-5; weak D call: TRBD1 (6 bases). V gave up 3 bases and J gave up 3 bases, with 9 bases separating them. The CDR3 runs to 14 residues. The germline V gene encodes CDR1 SNHLY and CDR2 FYNNEI. CDR3 sequence: CASSDRDNNQPQHF. Here the CDR3 DNA reads TGTGCCAGCAGTGACAGGGACAACAATCAGCCCCAGCATTTT.

The gene calls are TRBV2 and TRBJ1-5; no definite D call. This CDR3 spans 14 amino acids. Germline assignment: CDR1 SNHLY and CDR2 FYNNEI. Trimming cost V 5 bases and J 0 bases, with 8 bases left between them. DNA of the CDR3: TGTGCCAGCAGTCACGGGTCTAGCAATCAGCCCCAGCATTTT. Protein product: CASSHGSSNQPQHF. Full variable domain (remainder filled in from reference TRBV2 and TRBJ1-5): EPEVTQTPSHQVTQMGQEVILRCVPISNHLYFYWYRQILGQKVEFLVSFYNNEISEKSEIFDDQFSVERPDGSNFTLKIRSTKLEDSAMYFCASSHGSSNQPQHFGDGTRLSIL.

The sample holds a few counts of this clonotype. As DNA, the CDR3 is TGTGCCAGCAGTTACACCATTGAGCGGGAGTTGCTTGGGGCCAACGTCCTGACTTTC. As protein: CASSYTIERELLGANVLTF. This chain joins TRBV28 and TRBJ2-6; 8 positions agree with TRBD2. This CDR3 region has 19 residues. Germline V gene sequence: CDR1 MDHEN, CDR2 SYDVKM. Trimming cost V 4 bases and J 3 bases; bases outside gene matches: 14.

Of note for this clonotype: This could be a read error, since a much larger clone is one nucleotide away. This chain joins TRBV28 and TRBJ2-7, with unresolved D. Looked up from germline, CDR1 is MDHEN and CDR2 is SYDVKM. The CDR3 is made up of 12 amino acids. The CDR3 region is CVSSPLTYEQYF. DNA for the CDR3: TGTGTCAGCAGCCCCCTAACCTACGAGCAGTACTTC.

The genes are TRBV27 and TRBJ1-4; the D is unclear. CDR3 length: 12 amino acids. Germline values: CDR1 MNHEY, CDR2 SMNVEV (reference sequence). Trimming cost V 3 bases and J 8 bases, with 7 bases left between them. The CDR3, as DNA: TGTGCCAGCAGTTTTAACGGGGAAAAACTGTTTTTT. It encodes CASSFNGEKLFF.

This clonotype came up many times. The rearrangement joins TRBV2 to TRBJ2-3, with D uncertain. CDR3 length: 14 amino acids. Between the trimmed V and J ends, which lost 6 bases and 1 base, there was a span of 11 bases. Germline values: CDR1 SNHLY, CDR2 FYNNEI. The CDR3 DNA reads TGTGCCAGCAGGGCTTATCTAGGCACAGATACGCAGTATTTT. This sequence encodes CASRAYLGTDTQYF.

The rearrangement links TRBV5-1 to TRBJ1-1, with D tentatively TRBD1 (6 bases). Germline V lookup: CDR1 SGHRS, CDR2 YFSETQ. This CDR3 spans 16 amino acids. Trimming took 4 bases from V and 5 from J, leaving 21 bases between them. CDR3: CASSPGFLLGGTEAFF. The CDR3 nucleotides are TGCGCCAGCAGCCCCGGGTTTTTGTTAGGGGGGACTGAAGCTTTCTTT. The complete variable domain, with remaining parts taken from reference TRBV5-1 and TRBJ1-1, reads KAGVTQTPRYLIKTRGQQVTLSCSPISGHRSVSWYQQTPGQGLQFLFEYFSETQRNKGNFPGRFSGRQFSNSRSEMNVSTLELGDSALYLCASSPGFLLGGTEAFFGQGTRLTVV.